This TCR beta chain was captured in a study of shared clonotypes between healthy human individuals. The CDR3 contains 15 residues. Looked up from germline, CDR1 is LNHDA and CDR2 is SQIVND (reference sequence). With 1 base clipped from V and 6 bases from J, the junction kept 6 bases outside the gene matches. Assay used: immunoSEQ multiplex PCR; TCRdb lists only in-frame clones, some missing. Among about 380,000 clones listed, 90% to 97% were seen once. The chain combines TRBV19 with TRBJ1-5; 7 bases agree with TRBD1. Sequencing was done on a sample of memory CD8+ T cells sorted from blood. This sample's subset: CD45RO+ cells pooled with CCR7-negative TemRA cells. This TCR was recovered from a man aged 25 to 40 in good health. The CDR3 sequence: CASSIGGGGFQPQHF. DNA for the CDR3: TGTGCCAGTAGTATAGGAGGGGGCGGGTTTCAGCCCCAGCATTTT. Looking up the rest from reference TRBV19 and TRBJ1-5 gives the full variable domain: DGGITQSPKYLFRKEGQNVTLSCEQNLNHDAMYWYRQDPGQGLRLIYYSQIVNDFQKGDIAEGYSVSREKKESFPLTVTSAQKNPTAFYLCASSIGGGGFQPQHFGDGTRLSIL.